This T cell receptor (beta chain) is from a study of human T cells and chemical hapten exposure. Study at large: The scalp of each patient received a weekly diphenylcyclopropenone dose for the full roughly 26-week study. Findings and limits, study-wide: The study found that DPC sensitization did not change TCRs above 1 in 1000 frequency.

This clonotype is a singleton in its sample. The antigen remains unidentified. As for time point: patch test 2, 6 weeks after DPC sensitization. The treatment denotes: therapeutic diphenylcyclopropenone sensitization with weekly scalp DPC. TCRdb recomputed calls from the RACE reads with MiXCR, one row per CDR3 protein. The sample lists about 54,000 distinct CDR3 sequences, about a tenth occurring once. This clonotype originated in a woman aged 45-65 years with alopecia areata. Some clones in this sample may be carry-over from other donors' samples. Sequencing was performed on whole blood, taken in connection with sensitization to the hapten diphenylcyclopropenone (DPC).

CDR3 nucleotides: TGCGCCAGCAGACCAGGGTTGACTAATGAAAAACTGTTTTTT. This translates into CASRPGLTNEKLFF. The chain couples TRBV5-1 to TRBJ1-4; the D gene is possibly TRBD1 (5 bases). Trimming removed 5 bases from V and 2 bases from J, with 10 bases in between. Germline CDR1 and CDR2: SGHRS and YFSETQ. There are 14 residues in the CDR3.